The rows below give T cell receptor beta chains drawn from one sample of a study of OX40 agonist ivuxolimab in advanced cancers. The assay was immunoSEQ multiplex PCR, and TCRdb's table has in-frame clones only and misses some. The table lists around 80,000 clones, approximately 86% of them singletons. The sample here was CD4+ or CD8+ T cells sorted from blood, taken in a trial of the OX40 agonist ivuxolimab. The receptors derive from an adult with an advanced solid tumor such as melanoma, head and neck, liver or kidney cancer. CDR3s include the opening cysteine and the closing phenylalanine or tryptophan. The order of the fields is CDR3 protein, CDR3 DNA, J gene, D gene, V gene, clone size. A D gene is named only where the DNA matches it firmly. Only part of the rows carry a size: once, few, many, or a class if the clone is expanded.

CDR3: CAWSQTGYTYGYTF
DNA: TGTGCCTGGAGCCAGACAGGATACACCTATGGCTACACCTTC
J: TRBJ1-2
D: NA
V: TRBV30
size: NA

CDR3: CASSLTGINSPLHF
DNA: TGCGCCAGCAGCTTAACAGGGATTAATTCACCCCTCCACTTT
J: TRBJ1-6
D: NA
V: TRBV5-1
size: NA

CDR3: CASSLLTSGGMDQETQYF
DNA: TGTGCCAGCAGTTTATTAACTAGCGGGGGGATGGACCAAGAGACCCAGTACTTC
J: TRBJ2-5
D: TRBD2
V: TRBV28
size: NA

CDR3: CASSFGQGRLNEQFF
DNA: TGTGCCAGCAGCTTTGGGCAAGGACGGCTGAATGAGCAGTTCTTC
J: TRBJ2-1
D: NA
V: TRBV7-2
size: NA

CDR3: CASGPGRSFWTF
DNA: TGTGCCAGCGGTCCTGGACGTAGCTTTTGGACCTTC
J: TRBJ1-2
D: NA
V: TRBV6-1
size: once

CDR3: CASSPTPLAGQYF
DNA: TGTGCCAGCAGTCCCACCCCCCTAGCGGGGCAGTACTTC
J: TRBJ2-7
D: TRBD2
V: TRBV27
size: NA

CDR3: CARSKKGAFGNQPQHF
DNA: TGTGCCAGAAGCAAAAAGGGGGCGTTCGGCAATCAGCCCCAGCATTTT
J: TRBJ1-5
D: TRBD1
V: TRBV5-3
size: NA

CDR3: CASSLAGHFSGNTIYF
DNA: TGTGCCAGCAGCTTAGCGGGACACTTCTCTGGAAACACCATATATTTT
J: TRBJ1-3
D: NA
V: TRBV7-8
size: NA

CDR3: CASSLVTPDTIYF
DNA: TGTGCCAGCAGCTTAGTCACTCCGGACACCATATATTTT
J: TRBJ1-3
D: NA
V: TRBV5-6
size: NA

CDR3: CASSSTGRRTEAFF
DNA: TGTGCCAGCAGTTCTACAGGGCGGAGGACTGAAGCTTTCTTT
J: TRBJ1-1
D: NA
V: TRBV28
size: few

CDR3: CASSQRQGGAGANVLTF
DNA: TGTGCCAGCAGCCAACGACAGGGAGGGGCTGGGGCCAACGTCCTGACTTTC
J: TRBJ2-6
D: NA
V: TRBV16
size: NA

CDR3: CASSVGQSSTEAFF
DNA: TGTGCCAGCAGCGTGGGACAGTCTAGCACTGAAGCTTTCTTT
J: TRBJ1-1
D: TRBD1
V: TRBV11-3
size: once

CDR3: CASSLAAGGARKLFF
DNA: TGTGCCAGCAGTTTAGCCGCAGGTGGGGCTCGAAAACTGTTTTTT
J: TRBJ1-4
D: NA
V: TRBV28
size: NA

CDR3: CAYGQGAYEQYF
DNA: TGTGCCTACGGACAGGGGGCCTACGAGCAGTACTTC
J: TRBJ2-7
D: TRBD1
V: TRBV30
size: NA

CDR3: CASSFVPSGVGNEQFF
DNA: TGTGCCAGCAGTTTTGTGCCTAGCGGGGTAGGGAATGAGCAGTTCTTC
J: TRBJ2-1
D: TRBD2
V: TRBV27
size: NA

CDR3: CAISPGQSKNEQFF
DNA: TGTGCCATCAGTCCGGGACAGTCTAAGAATGAGCAGTTCTTC
J: TRBJ2-1
D: TRBD1
V: TRBV10-3
size: NA

CDR3: CASSPGGAGGGDTQYF
DNA: TGTGCCAGCAGCCCAGGTGGGGCAGGGGGTGGAGATACGCAGTATTTT
J: TRBJ2-3
D: TRBD1
V: TRBV7-2
size: NA

CDR3: CASSRVPGQGAGEAFF
DNA: TGTGCCAGTAGTAGGGTTCCGGGACAGGGGGCTGGTGAAGCTTTCTTT
J: TRBJ1-1
D: TRBD1
V: TRBV19
size: NA

CDR3: CASSGRGAGGEKLFF
DNA: TGTGCCAGCAGTGGTAGGGGCGCAGGTGGTGAAAAACTGTTTTTT
J: TRBJ1-4
D: NA
V: TRBV6-1
size: NA

CDR3: CASSLGDSSDTEAFF
DNA: TGTGCCAGCAGCTTAGGGGACTCCAGCGACACTGAAGCTTTCTTT
J: TRBJ1-1
D: NA
V: TRBV7-9
size: NA

CDR3: CASSSRKGLEAFF
DNA: TGTGCCAGTAGTTCCCGGAAGGGCTTAGAAGCTTTCTTT
J: TRBJ1-1
D: NA
V: TRBV19
size: NA

CDR3: CASSYGFQGNTGELFF
DNA: TGCGCCAGCAGCTACGGGTTCCAAGGAAACACCGGGGAGCTGTTTTTT
J: TRBJ2-2
D: NA
V: TRBV5-1
size: NA

CDR3: CASSVEDRGKLFF
DNA: TGTGCCAGCAGCGTAGAGGACAGGGGAAAACTGTTTTTT
J: TRBJ1-4
D: TRBD1
V: TRBV9
size: NA

CDR3: CASSQTGSSGNTIYF
DNA: TGTGCCAGCAGCCAAACAGGGAGCTCTGGAAACACCATATATTTT
J: TRBJ1-3
D: NA
V: TRBV5-5
size: NA

CDR3: CASSVNNEPDTQYF
DNA: TGTGCCAGCAGTGTGAACAACGAGCCAGATACGCAGTATTTT
J: TRBJ2-3
D: NA
V: TRBV28
size: NA

CDR3: CASSNKDRGETDTQYF
DNA: TGTGCCAGCAGCAACAAAGACAGGGGTGAAACAGATACGCAGTATTTT
J: TRBJ2-3
D: NA
V: TRBV21-1
size: NA

CDR3: CAISQGLADLGDTQYF
DNA: TGTGCCATCAGCCAGGGACTAGCGGACCTTGGTGATACGCAGTATTTT
J: TRBJ2-3
D: TRBD2
V: TRBV10-3
size: NA

CDR3: CASRQLSSYNSPLHF
DNA: TGTGCCAGTCGACAGTTAAGCTCCTATAATTCACCCCTCCACTTT
J: TRBJ1-6
D: NA
V: TRBV19
size: NA

CDR3: CASSQDSGGRNQPQHF
DNA: TGCGCCAGCAGCCAAGATTCCGGAGGGAGGAATCAGCCCCAGCATTTT
J: TRBJ1-5
D: NA
V: TRBV4-3
size: NA

CDR3: CASRRGDTQYF
DNA: TGTGCCAGCAGGAGGGGGGATACGCAGTATTTT
J: TRBJ2-3
D: NA
V: TRBV6-5
size: NA

CDR3: CASRGSLSYNSPLHF
DNA: TGTGCCAGCAGGGGATCCCTCTCCTATAATTCACCCCTCCACTTT
J: TRBJ1-6
D: NA
V: TRBV28
size: NA

CDR3: CASSQGGGGYEQYF
DNA: TGTGCCAGCAGCCAAGGAGGGGGAGGCTACGAGCAGTACTTC
J: TRBJ2-7
D: NA
V: TRBV11-2
size: NA

CDR3: CASSMGGNTGELFF
DNA: TGTGCCAGTAGTATGGGGGGGAACACCGGGGAGCTGTTTTTT
J: TRBJ2-2
D: NA
V: TRBV19
size: NA

CDR3: CASSLGFISEAFF
DNA: TGTGCCAGCAGCTTAGGGTTTATTAGTGAAGCTTTCTTT
J: TRBJ1-1
D: NA
V: TRBV11-2
size: NA

CDR3: CASPQEGATDTQYF
DNA: TGTGCCAGCCCCCAAGAGGGGGCCACAGATACGCAGTATTTT
J: TRBJ2-3
D: TRBD1
V: TRBV14
size: NA

CDR3: CASRWGGHANQPQHF
DNA: TGTGCCAGCAGGTGGGGGGGCCATGCTAATCAGCCCCAGCATTTT
J: TRBJ1-5
D: NA
V: TRBV27
size: NA

CDR3: CASSSTRDRSYEQYF
DNA: TGTGCCAGCAGTTCGACCCGGGACAGGTCCTACGAGCAGTACTTC
J: TRBJ2-7
D: TRBD1
V: TRBV6-6
size: once

CDR3: CASSHQGSNQPQHF
DNA: TGTGCCAGCAGTCACCAGGGTAGCAATCAGCCCCAGCATTTT
J: TRBJ1-5
D: NA
V: TRBV28
size: NA

CDR3: CASSFRGSVGGYTF
DNA: TGTGCCAGTAGTTTCCGGGGGTCTGTCGGTGGCTACACCTTC
J: TRBJ1-2
D: NA
V: TRBV19
size: NA

CDR3: CASSLEADTQYF
DNA: TGTGCCAGCAGCTTAGAAGCAGATACGCAGTATTTT
J: TRBJ2-3
D: NA
V: TRBV7-2
size: NA

CDR3: CASSIKGGRGLEAFF
DNA: TGTGCCAGTAGTATAAAAGGTGGCAGGGGGCTTGAAGCTTTCTTT
J: TRBJ1-1
D: TRBD1
V: TRBV19
size: once

CDR3: CASSGGQVYEQYF
DNA: TGCGCCAGCAGCGGGGGACAGGTTTACGAGCAGTACTTC
J: TRBJ2-7
D: TRBD1
V: TRBV5-1
size: NA

CDR3: CASSSNRAAGNEQFF
DNA: TGCGCCAGCAGCTCCAATCGGGCCGCGGGTAATGAGCAGTTCTTC
J: TRBJ2-1
D: NA
V: TRBV5-1
size: NA

CDR3: CASSRTASSYEQYF
DNA: TGCGCCAGCAGCCGGACAGCCAGCTCCTACGAGCAGTACTTC
J: TRBJ2-7
D: NA
V: TRBV5-1
size: few

CDR3: CASSLGVEREQYF
DNA: TGTGCCAGCAGCTTAGGAGTCGAGCGCGAGCAGTACTTC
J: TRBJ2-7
D: NA
V: TRBV11-3
size: NA

CDR3: CAWRPIETQYF
DNA: TGTGCCTGGCGCCCTATAGAGACCCAGTACTTC
J: TRBJ2-5
D: NA
V: TRBV30
size: NA

CDR3: CASSPRSSGANVLTF
DNA: TGTGCCAGTAGTCCGAGAAGCTCTGGGGCCAACGTCCTGACTTTC
J: TRBJ2-6
D: NA
V: TRBV19
size: NA

CDR3: CASSWIRDSNTEAFF
DNA: TGTGCCAGCAGTTGGATCAGGGACAGTAACACTGAAGCTTTCTTT
J: TRBJ1-1
D: TRBD1
V: TRBV5-6
size: once

CDR3: CASSLPWGTGPNEQFF
DNA: TGTGCCAGCAGCTTACCTTGGGGGACAGGTCCGAATGAGCAGTTCTTC
J: TRBJ2-1
D: TRBD1
V: TRBV7-2
size: NA

CDR3: CASSPTSGVTYF
DNA: TGTGCCAGTAGTCCCACTAGCGGGGTGACGTACTTC
J: TRBJ2-5
D: TRBD2
V: TRBV19
size: once

CDR3: CAISERGANEKLFF
DNA: TGTGCCATCAGTGAGAGGGGAGCCAATGAAAAACTGTTTTTT
J: TRBJ1-4
D: NA
V: TRBV10-3
size: NA

CDR3: CASYRGSREKLFF
DNA: TGTGCCAGTTACAGGGGGTCTCGGGAAAAACTGTTTTTT
J: TRBJ1-4
D: TRBD1
V: TRBV2
size: NA

CDR3: CASSPQMGIDTGELFF
DNA: TGTGCCAGCTCACCACAGATGGGAATTGACACCGGGGAGCTGTTTTTT
J: TRBJ2-2
D: NA
V: TRBV18
size: NA

CDR3: CASSPFPPGQETQYF
DNA: TGTGCCAGCAGTCCATTCCCCCCCGGACAGGAGACCCAGTACTTC
J: TRBJ2-5
D: NA
V: TRBV28
size: NA

CDR3: CASSSPGETQYF
DNA: TGTGCCAGCAGCTCTCCGGGGGAGACCCAGTACTTC
J: TRBJ2-5
D: NA
V: TRBV7-6
size: NA

CDR3: CASSYIRSQQLETQYF
DNA: TGTGCCAGCAGTTACATTCGTTCCCAACAACTGGAGACCCAGTACTTC
J: TRBJ2-5
D: NA
V: TRBV6-6
size: NA

CDR3: CASSPGPNQPQHF
DNA: TGCGCCAGCAGTCCGGGGCCCAATCAGCCCCAGCATTTT
J: TRBJ1-5
D: NA
V: TRBV23-1
size: once

CDR3: CASSLGGQAFQPQHF
DNA: TGTGCCAGCAGCTTAGGCGGACAGGCCTTTCAGCCCCAGCATTTT
J: TRBJ1-5
D: TRBD1
V: TRBV11-2
size: NA

CDR3: CASSQDDPAGVSTDTQYF
DNA: TGCGCCAGCAGCCAAGATGACCCAGCGGGGGTGAGCACAGATACGCAGTATTTT
J: TRBJ2-3
D: TRBD2
V: TRBV4-3
size: NA